Listed below are T cell receptor beta chains from one sample, sequenced in a study of tissue T cells after allogeneic stem cell transplantation. Clones were read by immunoSEQ multiplex PCR, and TCRdb kept only the in-frame ones, dropping some. The table records about 6,800 clones, 56% of them present only once. This sample comprised duodenum tissue, obtained at autopsy. The receptors shown here come from a female donor over 55 with lung cancer. CDR3s include the opening cysteine and the closing phenylalanine or tryptophan. A D gene is named only where the DNA matches it firmly. The size field is filled for only some rows; it gives once, few, many or a size class.

d_gene: TRBD1
abundance: .
j_gene: TRBJ1-2
v_gene: TRBV4-3
CDR3aa: CASSQSRDRGRVVSGYTF
CDR3nt: TGCGCCAGCAGCCAATCCCGGGACAGGGGGCGCGTTGTCAGTGGCTACACCTTC

d_gene: .
abundance: few
j_gene: TRBJ1-1
v_gene: TRBV29-1
CDR3aa: CSVELDSEAFF
CDR3nt: TGCAGCGTTGAGCTGGACTCTGAAGCTTTCTTT

d_gene: TRBD1
abundance: .
j_gene: TRBJ2-2
v_gene: TRBV6-5
CDR3aa: CASSSAGTGTGELFF
CDR3nt: TGTGCCAGCAGTTCCGCTGGGACAGGGACCGGGGAGCTGTTTTTT

d_gene: TRBD2
abundance: few
j_gene: TRBJ2-7
v_gene: TRBV7-9
CDR3aa: CASSASGRRVGEQYF
CDR3nt: TGTGCCAGCAGCGCTAGCGGGAGGAGAGTGGGGGAGCAGTACTTC

d_gene: .
abundance: .
j_gene: TRBJ1-3
v_gene: TRBV5-8
CDR3aa: CASSLISGAVGNTIYF
CDR3nt: TGTGCCAGCAGCTTGATTTCGGGGGCCGTAGGGAACACCATATATTTT

d_gene: .
abundance: .
j_gene: TRBJ1-5
v_gene: TRBV6-1
CDR3aa: CASSGPGQGSNQPQHF
CDR3nt: TGTGCCAGCAGTGGACCCGGGCAGGGGTCTAATCAGCCCCAGCATTTT

d_gene: .
abundance: .
j_gene: TRBJ1-2
v_gene: TRBV7-3
CDR3aa: CASSLGQGYGYTF
CDR3nt: TGTGCCAGCAGCTTGGGGCAGGGGTATGGCTACACCTTC

d_gene: TRBD1
abundance: .
j_gene: TRBJ1-1
v_gene: TRBV29-1
CDR3aa: CSVVEWETGGGGAEAFF
CDR3nt: TGCAGCGTTGTCGAGTGGGAAACAGGGGGCGGAGGGGCTGAAGCTTTCTTT

d_gene: .
abundance: once
j_gene: TRBJ1-5
v_gene: TRBV19
CDR3aa: CASSPPGWGNQPQHF
CDR3nt: TGTGCCAGTAGTCCTCCAGGATGGGGCAATCAGCCCCAGCATTTT

d_gene: .
abundance: .
j_gene: TRBJ2-3
v_gene: TRBV10-3
CDR3aa: CAIGTGDTQYF
CDR3nt: TGTGCCATTGGTACGGGAGATACGCAGTATTTT

d_gene: TRBD2
abundance: .
j_gene: TRBJ2-7
v_gene: TRBV11-2
CDR3aa: CASSLLGTSRNEQYF
CDR3nt: TGTGCCAGCAGCTTACTCGGGACTAGCAGAAACGAGCAGTACTTC

d_gene: .
abundance: medium-sized
j_gene: TRBJ2-2
v_gene: TRBV4-1
CDR3aa: CASSLDRNTGELFF
CDR3nt: TGCGCCAGCAGTCTTGACAGGAACACCGGGGAGCTGTTTTTT

d_gene: TRBD1
abundance: .
j_gene: TRBJ2-3
v_gene: TRBV3-1/TRBV3-2
CDR3aa: CASSPQTGTDTQYF
CDR3nt: TGTGCCAGCAGCCCCCAGACAGGGACAGATACGCAGTATTTT

d_gene: .
abundance: few
j_gene: TRBJ2-5
v_gene: TRBV30
CDR3aa: CAWSVEGTFIRETQYF
CDR3nt: TGTGCCTGGAGTGTAGAGGGAACCTTCATTAGAGAGACCCAGTACTTC

d_gene: .
abundance: .
j_gene: TRBJ1-5
v_gene: TRBV19
CDR3aa: CASSIGYSNQPQHF
CDR3nt: TGTGCCAGTAGTATCGGGTATAGCAATCAGCCCCAGCATTTT

d_gene: .
abundance: few
j_gene: TRBJ2-3
v_gene: TRBV7-2
CDR3aa: CASSLHPSTDTQYF
CDR3nt: TGTGCCAGCAGCTTACATCCTAGCACAGATACGCAGTATTTT

d_gene: .
abundance: once
j_gene: TRBJ1-2
v_gene: TRBV5-1
CDR3aa: CASSLVGDGYTF
CDR3nt: TGCGCCAGCAGCTTGGTTGGGGATGGCTACACCTTC

d_gene: .
abundance: .
j_gene: TRBJ2-3
v_gene: TRBV29-1
CDR3aa: CSVEATSTDTQYF
CDR3nt: TGCAGCGTTGAAGCTACTAGTACAGATACGCAGTATTTT

d_gene: .
abundance: .
j_gene: TRBJ1-2
v_gene: TRBV2
CDR3aa: CASSDQGWNYGYTF
CDR3nt: TGTGCCAGCAGTGACCAGGGTTGGAACTATGGCTACACCTTC

d_gene: .
abundance: .
j_gene: TRBJ1-1
v_gene: TRBV7-2
CDR3aa: CASSPTLGVDTEAFF
CDR3nt: TGTGCCAGCAGCCCCACGCTGGGGGTGGACACTGAAGCTTTCTTT

d_gene: .
abundance: .
j_gene: TRBJ1-1
v_gene: TRBV19
CDR3aa: CASRSGNWATEAFF
CDR3nt: TGTGCCAGTAGAAGCGGGAATTGGGCCACTGAAGCTTTCTTT

d_gene: .
abundance: .
j_gene: TRBJ2-7
v_gene: TRBV6-1
CDR3aa: CASSYNLGSEQYF
CDR3nt: TGTGCCAGCAGTTATAATTTGGGCTCCGAGCAGTACTTC

d_gene: .
abundance: .
j_gene: TRBJ1-1
v_gene: TRBV30
CDR3aa: CAWSVPGRGPEAFF
CDR3nt: TGTGCCTGGAGTGTACCAGGGAGGGGACCTGAAGCTTTCTTT

d_gene: TRBD2
abundance: .
j_gene: TRBJ2-3
v_gene: TRBV19
CDR3aa: CASSIRTAGADTQYF
CDR3nt: TGTGCCAGTAGTATAAGAACGGCGGGGGCAGATACGCAGTATTTT

d_gene: TRBD1
abundance: few
j_gene: TRBJ2-3
v_gene: TRBV19
CDR3aa: CASSQQGAIYF
CDR3nt: TGTGCCAGTAGTCAACAGGGGGCAATCTATTTT

d_gene: .
abundance: .
j_gene: TRBJ2-1
v_gene: TRBV7-2
CDR3aa: CASSPGGSRPLF
CDR3nt: TGTGCCAGCAGCCCCGGCGGGTCGCGGCCCCTCTTC

d_gene: .
abundance: once
j_gene: TRBJ2-7
v_gene: TRBV5-6
CDR3aa: CASSRRAGARVDEQYF
CDR3nt: TGTGCCAGCAGCCGTCGGGCAGGGGCGCGGGTGGACGAGCAGTACTTC

d_gene: TRBD1
abundance: few
j_gene: TRBJ2-7
v_gene: TRBV7-2
CDR3aa: CASSLGGQGHSYEQYF
CDR3nt: TGTGCCAGCAGCTTAGGGGGACAGGGACACTCCTACGAGCAGTACTTC

d_gene: .
abundance: .
j_gene: TRBJ2-3
v_gene: TRBV6-4
CDR3aa: CASSDSSDPTDTQYF
CDR3nt: TGTGCCAGCAGTGACTCGTCCGACCCCACAGATACGCAGTATTTT

d_gene: .
abundance: few
j_gene: TRBJ2-5
v_gene: TRBV6-2/TRBV6-3
CDR3aa: CASSYNDGETQYF
CDR3nt: TGTGCCAGCAGTTACAATGACGGAGAGACCCAGTACTTC

d_gene: TRBD2
abundance: .
j_gene: TRBJ2-3
v_gene: TRBV4-3
CDR3aa: CASSQETTSGGADTQYF
CDR3nt: TGCGCCAGCAGCCAAGAAACGACTAGCGGGGGCGCAGATACGCAGTATTTT

d_gene: TRBD1
abundance: few
j_gene: TRBJ2-2
v_gene: TRBV11-2
CDR3aa: CASSTDRGRELFF
CDR3nt: TGTGCCAGCAGCACCGACAGGGGACGGGAGCTGTTTTTT

d_gene: .
abundance: .
j_gene: TRBJ2-5
v_gene: TRBV9
CDR3aa: CASSVEGNAETQYF
CDR3nt: TGTGCCAGCAGCGTAGAGGGTAATGCGGAGACCCAGTACTTC

d_gene: TRBD1
abundance: .
j_gene: TRBJ2-5
v_gene: TRBV13
CDR3aa: CASRGQGGKETQYF
CDR3nt: TGTGCCAGCAGAGGACAGGGGGGGAAGGAGACCCAGTACTTC

d_gene: TRBD1
abundance: .
j_gene: TRBJ1-2
v_gene: TRBV10-2
CDR3aa: CASSGTGDYGYTF
CDR3nt: TGCGCCAGCAGTGGGACAGGAGACTATGGCTACACCTTC

d_gene: TRBD2
abundance: .
j_gene: TRBJ2-1
v_gene: TRBV7-8
CDR3aa: CASSPGLAVSSYNEQFF
CDR3nt: TGTGCCAGCAGCCCTGGACTAGCGGTTAGCTCCTACAATGAGCAGTTCTTC

d_gene: .
abundance: once
j_gene: TRBJ2-1
v_gene: TRBV19
CDR3aa: CASSKHSHYEQFF
CDR3nt: TGTGCCAGTAGTAAGCACAGTCATTATGAGCAGTTCTTC

d_gene: TRBD1
abundance: .
j_gene: TRBJ1-1
v_gene: TRBV30
CDR3aa: CVMDRGLNTEAFF
CDR3nt: TGTGTCATGGACAGGGGGCTGAACACTGAAGCTTTCTTT

d_gene: TRBD1
abundance: few
j_gene: TRBJ1-6
v_gene: TRBV7-9
CDR3aa: CASSLGTGERSPLHF
CDR3nt: TGTGCCAGCAGCTTAGGGACAGGGGAGAGATCACCCCTCCACTTT

d_gene: TRBD1
abundance: few
j_gene: TRBJ2-7
v_gene: TRBV4-1
CDR3aa: CASSHGQGGEQYF
CDR3nt: TGCGCCAGCAGCCACGGACAGGGCGGCGAGCAGTACTTC

d_gene: TRBD2
abundance: .
j_gene: TRBJ2-3
v_gene: TRBV19
CDR3aa: CASETSGRVRSQYF
CDR3nt: TGTGCCAGTGAAACTAGCGGGAGGGTTCGGTCGCAGTATTTT

d_gene: .
abundance: few
j_gene: TRBJ2-3
v_gene: TRBV12-5
CDR3aa: CASGLALPSTDTQYF
CDR3nt: TGTGCTAGTGGTTTGGCTCTCCCTAGCACAGATACGCAGTATTTT

d_gene: .
abundance: .
j_gene: TRBJ1-1
v_gene: TRBV9
CDR3aa: CASSVAPRGRNTEAFF
CDR3nt: TGTGCCAGCAGCGTAGCTCCCCGGGGGCGGAACACTGAAGCTTTCTTT

d_gene: .
abundance: medium-sized
j_gene: TRBJ2-7
v_gene: TRBV7-9
CDR3aa: CASSATGYEQYF
CDR3nt: TGTGCCAGCAGCGCAACAGGCTACGAGCAGTACTTC

d_gene: TRBD2
abundance: .
j_gene: TRBJ2-1
v_gene: TRBV19
CDR3aa: CASSIARTSGSSYNEQFF
CDR3nt: TGTGCCAGTAGTATAGCCCGGACTAGCGGGAGTAGTTACAATGAGCAGTTCTTC

d_gene: .
abundance: .
j_gene: TRBJ2-1
v_gene: TRBV5-1
CDR3aa: CASSLLTGQGPNEQFF
CDR3nt: TGCGCCAGCAGCTTGTTAACTGGCCAGGGCCCCAATGAGCAGTTCTTC

d_gene: .
abundance: .
j_gene: TRBJ2-2
v_gene: TRBV10-2
CDR3aa: CASSEFERTGELFF
CDR3nt: TGCGCCAGCAGTGAGTTTGAACGCACCGGGGAGCTGTTTTTT

d_gene: .
abundance: .
j_gene: TRBJ2-1
v_gene: TRBV12-5
CDR3aa: CASGLGPAAEQFF
CDR3nt: TGTGCTAGTGGTCTCGGACCCGCGGCTGAGCAGTTCTTC

d_gene: .
abundance: .
j_gene: TRBJ2-1
v_gene: TRBV12-3/TRBV12-4
CDR3aa: CASTLLGEQFF
CDR3nt: TGTGCCAGCACCCTTCTAGGTGAGCAGTTCTTC

d_gene: .
abundance: .
j_gene: TRBJ2-7
v_gene: TRBV19
CDR3aa: CASSIGRRAGSSYEQYF
CDR3nt: TGTGCCAGTAGTATCGGCCGGAGGGCCGGAAGCTCCTACGAGCAGTACTTC

d_gene: TRBD1
abundance: .
j_gene: TRBJ1-4
v_gene: TRBV29-1
CDR3aa: CSVEEGYRGSNEKLFF
CDR3nt: TGCAGCGTTGAAGAGGGATACAGGGGAAGTAATGAAAAACTGTTTTTT

d_gene: TRBD1
abundance: few
j_gene: TRBJ1-5
v_gene: TRBV18
CDR3aa: CASSGTGAGQPQHF
CDR3nt: TGTGCCAGCTCAGGGACAGGGGCTGGTCAGCCCCAGCATTTT

d_gene: TRBD1
abundance: .
j_gene: TRBJ1-6
v_gene: TRBV27
CDR3aa: CASGPGQGSYNSPLHF
CDR3nt: TGTGCCAGCGGCCCGGGACAGGGGTCCTATAATTCACCCCTCCACTTT

d_gene: TRBD1
abundance: medium-sized
j_gene: TRBJ1-1
v_gene: TRBV6-2/TRBV6-3
CDR3aa: CASSYRQGAGTEAFF
CDR3nt: TGTGCCAGCAGTTACCGGCAGGGGGCGGGCACTGAAGCTTTCTTT

d_gene: .
abundance: few
j_gene: TRBJ1-5
v_gene: TRBV6-6
CDR3aa: CASSPGDRWGSQHF
CDR3nt: TGTGCCAGCAGCCCAGGGGACCGTTGGGGCTCCCAGCATTTT

d_gene: .
abundance: .
j_gene: TRBJ1-1
v_gene: TRBV7-3
CDR3aa: CASSSGANTEAFF
CDR3nt: TGTGCCAGCAGCTCGGGAGCGAACACTGAAGCTTTCTTT

d_gene: .
abundance: .
j_gene: TRBJ1-1
v_gene: TRBV5-5
CDR3aa: CASSFNVNTEAFF
CDR3nt: TGTGCCAGCAGCTTCAATGTGAACACTGAAGCTTTCTTT

d_gene: TRBD1
abundance: few
j_gene: TRBJ2-5
v_gene: TRBV29-1
CDR3aa: CSFTPQGVGTQYF
CDR3nt: TGCAGCTTTACGCCCCAGGGGGTAGGGACCCAGTACTTC

d_gene: TRBD1
abundance: few
j_gene: TRBJ1-2
v_gene: TRBV4-3
CDR3aa: CASSQDRGGYGYTF
CDR3nt: TGCGCCAGCAGCCAAGACAGGGGGGGTTACGGCTACACCTTC